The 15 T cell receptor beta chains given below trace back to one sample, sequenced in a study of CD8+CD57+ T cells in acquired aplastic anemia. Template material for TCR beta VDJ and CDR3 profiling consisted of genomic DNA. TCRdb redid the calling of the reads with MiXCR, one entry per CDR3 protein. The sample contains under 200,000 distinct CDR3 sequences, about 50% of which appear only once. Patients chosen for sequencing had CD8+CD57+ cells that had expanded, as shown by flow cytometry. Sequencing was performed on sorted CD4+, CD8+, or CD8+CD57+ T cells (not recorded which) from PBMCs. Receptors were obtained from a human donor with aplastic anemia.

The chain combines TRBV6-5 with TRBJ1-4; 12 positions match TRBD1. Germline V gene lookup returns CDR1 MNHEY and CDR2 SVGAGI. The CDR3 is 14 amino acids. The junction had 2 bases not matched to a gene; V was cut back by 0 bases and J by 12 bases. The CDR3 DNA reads TGTGCCAGCAGTTACTCGGGACAGGGGGCACAACTGTTTTTT. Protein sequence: CASSYSGQGAQLFF.

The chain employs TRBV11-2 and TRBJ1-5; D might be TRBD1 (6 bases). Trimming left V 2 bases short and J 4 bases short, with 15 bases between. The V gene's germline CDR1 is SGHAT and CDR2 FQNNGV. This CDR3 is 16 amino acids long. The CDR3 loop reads CASSLRSDRLNQPQHF. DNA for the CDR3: TGTGCCAGCAGCTTACGATCAGACAGGCTTAATCAGCCCCAGCATTTT.

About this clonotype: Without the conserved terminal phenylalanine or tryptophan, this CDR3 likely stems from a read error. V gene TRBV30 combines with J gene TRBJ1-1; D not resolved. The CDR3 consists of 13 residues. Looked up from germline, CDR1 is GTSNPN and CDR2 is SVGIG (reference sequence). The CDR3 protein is CAWSDSRNPEAFL. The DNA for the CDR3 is TGTGCCTGGAGTGATTCGAGGAACCCTGAAGCTTTCCTT.

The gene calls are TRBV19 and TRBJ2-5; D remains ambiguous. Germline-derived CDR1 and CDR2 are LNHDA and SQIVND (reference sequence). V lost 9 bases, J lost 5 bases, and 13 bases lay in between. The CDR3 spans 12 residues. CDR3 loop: CASHGYRETQYF. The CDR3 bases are TGTGCCAGCCACGGCTATAGGGAGACCCAGTACTTC.

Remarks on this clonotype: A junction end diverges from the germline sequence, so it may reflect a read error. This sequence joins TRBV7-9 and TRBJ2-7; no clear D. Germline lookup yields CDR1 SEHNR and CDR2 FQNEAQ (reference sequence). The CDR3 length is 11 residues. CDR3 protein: CASSAVGEHYF. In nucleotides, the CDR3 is TGCGCCAGCAGCGCCGTGGGCGAGCATTACTTC. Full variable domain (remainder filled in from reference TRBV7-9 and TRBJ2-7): DTGVSQNPRHKITKRGQNVTFRCDPISEHNRLYWYRQTLGQGPEFLTYFQNEAQLEKSRLLSDRFSAERPKGSFSTLEIQRTEQGDSAMYLCASSAVGEHYFGPGTRLTVT.

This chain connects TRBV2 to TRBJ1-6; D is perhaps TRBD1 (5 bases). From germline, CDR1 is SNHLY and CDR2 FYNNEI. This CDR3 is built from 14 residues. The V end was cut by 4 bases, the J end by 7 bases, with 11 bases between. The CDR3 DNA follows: TGTGCCAGCAGTGGTGGGGCAGGGAATTCACCCCTCCACTTT. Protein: CASSGGAGNSPLHF.

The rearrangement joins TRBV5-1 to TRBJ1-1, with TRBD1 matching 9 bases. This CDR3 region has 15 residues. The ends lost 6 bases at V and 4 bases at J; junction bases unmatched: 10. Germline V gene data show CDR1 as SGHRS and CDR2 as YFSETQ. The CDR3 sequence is CASTPLPGQGTEAFF. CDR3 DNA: TGCGCCAGCACCCCCCTTCCGGGACAGGGCACTGAAGCTTTCTTT.

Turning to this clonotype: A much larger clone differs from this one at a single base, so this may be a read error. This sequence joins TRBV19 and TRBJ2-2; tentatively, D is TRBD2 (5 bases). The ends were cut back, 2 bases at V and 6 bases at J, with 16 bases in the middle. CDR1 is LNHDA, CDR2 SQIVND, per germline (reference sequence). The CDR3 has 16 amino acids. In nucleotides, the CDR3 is TGTGCCAGTAGTATAAGTTTAGGGAGCCGGGCCGGGGAGCTGTTTTTT. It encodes CASSISLGSRAGELFF. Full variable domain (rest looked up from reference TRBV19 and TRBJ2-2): DGGITQSPKYLFRKEGQNVTLSCEQNLNHDAMYWYRQDPGQGLRLIYYSQIVNDFQKGDIAEGYSVSREKKESFPLTVTSAQKNPTAFYLCASSISLGSRAGELFFGEGSRLTVL.

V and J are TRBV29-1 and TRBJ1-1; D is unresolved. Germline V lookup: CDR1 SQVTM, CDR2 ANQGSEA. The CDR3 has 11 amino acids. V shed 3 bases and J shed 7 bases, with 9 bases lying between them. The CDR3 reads CSVETGFEAFF. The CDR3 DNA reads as TGCAGCGTTGAGACGGGGTTTGAAGCTTTCTTT. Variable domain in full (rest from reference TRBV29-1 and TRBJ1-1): SAVISQKPSRDICQRGTSLTIQCQVDSQVTMMFWYRQQPGQSLTLIATANQGSEATYESGFVIDKFPISRPNLTFSTLTVSNMSPEDSSIYLCSVETGFEAFFGQGTRLTVV.

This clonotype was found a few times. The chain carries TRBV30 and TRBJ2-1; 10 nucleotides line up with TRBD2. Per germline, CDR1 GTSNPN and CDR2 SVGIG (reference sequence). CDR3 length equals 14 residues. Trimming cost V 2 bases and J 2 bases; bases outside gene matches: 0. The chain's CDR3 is CAWSSGRAYNEQFF. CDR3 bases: TGTGCCTGGAGTAGCGGGAGGGCCTACAATGAGCAGTTCTTC.

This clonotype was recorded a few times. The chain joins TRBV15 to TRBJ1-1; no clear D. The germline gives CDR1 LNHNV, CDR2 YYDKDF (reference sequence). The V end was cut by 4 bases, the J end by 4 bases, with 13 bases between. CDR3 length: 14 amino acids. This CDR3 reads CATSTDILSTEAFF. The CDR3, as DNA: TGTGCCACCAGCACCGACATTTTAAGCACTGAAGCTTTCTTT.

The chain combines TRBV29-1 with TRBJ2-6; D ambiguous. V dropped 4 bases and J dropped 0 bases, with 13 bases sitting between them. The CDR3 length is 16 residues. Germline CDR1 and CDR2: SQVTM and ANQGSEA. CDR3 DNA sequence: TGCAGCGTTGTAAACGGCGGAAGCTCTGGGGCCAACGTCCTGACTTTC. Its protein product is CSVVNGGSSGANVLTF.

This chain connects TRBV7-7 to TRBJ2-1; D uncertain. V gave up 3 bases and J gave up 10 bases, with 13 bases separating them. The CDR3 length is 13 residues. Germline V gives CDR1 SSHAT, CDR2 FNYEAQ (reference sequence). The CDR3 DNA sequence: TGTGCCAGCAGCTTCGGCCGACTCAGCGAGCAGTTCTTC. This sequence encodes CASSFGRLSEQFF.

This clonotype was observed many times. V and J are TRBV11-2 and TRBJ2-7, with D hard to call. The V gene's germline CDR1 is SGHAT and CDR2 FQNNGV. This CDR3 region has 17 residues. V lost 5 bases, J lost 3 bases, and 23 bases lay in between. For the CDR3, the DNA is TGTGCCAGCAGCCAACCAGGAGAAGGTTTGTTAAGCTACGAGCAGTACTTC. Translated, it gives CASSQPGEGLLSYEQYF.

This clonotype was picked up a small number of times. DNA of the CDR3: TGTGCCACAAATCAGGACTACGAGCAGTACTTC. Translating it yields CATNQDYEQYF. The chain uses TRBV10-3 and TRBJ2-7, with D uncertain. CDR1 ENHRY and CDR2 SYGVKD come from the germline V gene. CDR3 length: 11 residues. The V end lost 10 bases, the J end lost 3 bases, and 10 bases lay between the germline ends.